This T cell receptor (beta chain) was recovered during a study of cytomegalovirus exposure and HLA in healthy donors. On this clone itself: What it binds is not known.

The donors were members of the validation cohort, which comprised 120 subjects and was separate from the first cohort of more than 500 subjects. Method: immunoSEQ multiplex PCR; TCRdb's copy keeps in-frame clones and lacks some. The sample lists 80,000 to 100,000 clones, roughly 87% occurring once. Overall study results and limits: In vitro checks showed that three CMV-associated chains really do target CMV antigens. Many donors carried some public TCRs, although rarity characterized most TCR sequences. First-cohort TCR clusters tended to co-occur in the approximately 120 validation repertoires, a later analysis found.

The receptor's source is a woman in her 30s in good health and CMV-seronegative. Sample: PBMCs.

This CDR3 is CAISELSGGIGELFF. The CDR3 DNA reads as TGTGCCATCAGTGAGTTGAGCGGGGGAATCGGGGAGCTGTTTTTT. The chain joins TRBV10-3 to TRBJ2-2; 8 bases fit TRBD2. The V gene end was trimmed by 1 base and the J gene end by 7 bases; junction bases not matched to a gene: 5. The germline V gene encodes CDR1 ENHRY and CDR2 SYGVKD. The CDR3 contains 15 residues.